This TCR beta chain was recovered during a study of cytomegalovirus exposure and HLA in healthy donors. Findings of the study overall: According to reports, the classifier identified cytomegalovirus status with high specificity and sensitivity. According to a subsequent analysis, TCR clusters identified in the first cohort showed a tendency to co-occur across the roughly 130 validation repertoires.

Donors were drawn from the roughly 120-subject validation cohort, separate from the roughly 670-subject first cohort. The V gene's germline CDR1 is LNHDA and CDR2 SQIVND (reference sequence). With 2 bases removed from V and 5 bases from J, the gap between germline ends came to 9 bases. This CDR3 spans 13 amino acids. The method was immunoSEQ multiplex PCR; TCRdb's version includes in-frame clones alone and lacks a portion of them. This sample has roughly 70,000 clones, with roughly 94% found just once. A remark on this clone: The target antigen is unknown.

The sequenced material came from PBMCs. The sequence came from a man between 18 and 35 years old in good health and CMV-seropositive. The chain has TRBV19 and TRBJ2-5; D unresolved. CDR3 bases: TGTGCCAGTAGTATATTAGGAGAGGAGACCCAGTACTTC. This sequence encodes CASSILGEETQYF.